The clone carrying this TCR beta chain was observed a few times. Its matching antigen is unknown. The data were obtained in a study of identical twins. In TCRdb, the 5' RACE reads were re-called with MiXCR into one record per CDR3 protein. The sample has 400,000 to 550,000 distinct CDR3 sequences; around 24% are singletons. Whole-study results and caveats: Within twin pairs, the out-of-frame alpha sequences they shared showed excess low generation probability.

Germline V gene lookup returns CDR1 SGHAT and CDR2 FQNNGV. Trimming removed 5 bases from V and 2 bases from J; junction bases left unmatched: 14. The CDR3 length is 19 residues. The data were also submitted as part of a second study, on T cells expressing NK-cell markers. That paper adds: In a handful of donors, dominant CD3+CD56+NKG2C+ clones formed about 1.0-8% of CD8+ cells.

This receptor was taken from a woman younger than 30 in good health. This chain uses TRBV11-2 with TRBJ2-3, with TRBD2 identical over 12 bases. Sequencing was carried out using CD4+ T cells sorted from blood. The CDR3 DNA reads as TGTGCCAGCAGCCGTTATCCTAGCGGGAGGGGGAAGATCACAGATACGCAGTATTTT. As protein: CASSRYPSGRGKITDTQYF.